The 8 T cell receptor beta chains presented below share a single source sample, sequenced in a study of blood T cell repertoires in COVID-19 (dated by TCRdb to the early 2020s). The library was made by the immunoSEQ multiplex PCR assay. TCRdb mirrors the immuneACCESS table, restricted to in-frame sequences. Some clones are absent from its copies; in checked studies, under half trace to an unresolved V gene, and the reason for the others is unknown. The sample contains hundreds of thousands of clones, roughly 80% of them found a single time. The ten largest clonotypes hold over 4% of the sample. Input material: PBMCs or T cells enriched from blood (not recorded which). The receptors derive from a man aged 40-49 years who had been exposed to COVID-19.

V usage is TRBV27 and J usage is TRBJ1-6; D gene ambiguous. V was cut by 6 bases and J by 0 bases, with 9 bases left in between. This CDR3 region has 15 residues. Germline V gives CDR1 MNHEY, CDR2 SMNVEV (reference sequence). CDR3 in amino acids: CASSPISSYNSPLHF. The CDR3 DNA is TGTGCCAGCAGCCCGATTAGCTCCTATAATTCACCCCTCCACTTT.

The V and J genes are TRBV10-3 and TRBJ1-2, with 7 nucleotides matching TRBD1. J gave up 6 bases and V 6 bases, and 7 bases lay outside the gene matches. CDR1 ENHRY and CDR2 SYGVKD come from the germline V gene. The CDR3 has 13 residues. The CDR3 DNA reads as TGTGCCATCAGGGGAGACAGGGACCATGGCTACACCTTC. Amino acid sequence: CAIRGDRDHGYTF.

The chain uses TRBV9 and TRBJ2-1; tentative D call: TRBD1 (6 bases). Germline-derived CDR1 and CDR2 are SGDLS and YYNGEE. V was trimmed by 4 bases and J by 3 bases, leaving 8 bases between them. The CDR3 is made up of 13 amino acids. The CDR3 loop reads CASSRDIYNEQFF. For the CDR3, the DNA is TGTGCCAGCAGCCGGGACATCTACAATGAGCAGTTCTTC.

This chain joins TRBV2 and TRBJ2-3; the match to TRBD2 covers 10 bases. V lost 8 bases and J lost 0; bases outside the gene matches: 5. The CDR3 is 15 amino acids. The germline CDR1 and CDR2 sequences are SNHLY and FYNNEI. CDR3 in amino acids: CASSQTSGSTDTQYF. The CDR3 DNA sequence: TGTGCCAGCTCTCAGACTAGCGGGAGCACAGATACGCAGTATTTT.

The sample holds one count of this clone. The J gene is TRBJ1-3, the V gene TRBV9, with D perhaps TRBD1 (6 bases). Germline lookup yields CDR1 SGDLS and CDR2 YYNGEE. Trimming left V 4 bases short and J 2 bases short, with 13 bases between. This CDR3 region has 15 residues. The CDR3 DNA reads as TGTGCCAGCAGCTCTTCGGCAGGGGCTGGAAACACCATATATTTT. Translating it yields CASSSSAGAGNTIYF.

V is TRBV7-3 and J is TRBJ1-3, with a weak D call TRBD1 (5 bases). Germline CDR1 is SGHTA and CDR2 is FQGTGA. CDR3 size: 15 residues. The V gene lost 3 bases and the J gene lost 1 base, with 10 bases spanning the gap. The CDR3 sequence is CASSLGHFSGNTIYF. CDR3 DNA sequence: TGTGCCAGCAGCTTGGGGCATTTTTCTGGAAACACCATATATTTT.

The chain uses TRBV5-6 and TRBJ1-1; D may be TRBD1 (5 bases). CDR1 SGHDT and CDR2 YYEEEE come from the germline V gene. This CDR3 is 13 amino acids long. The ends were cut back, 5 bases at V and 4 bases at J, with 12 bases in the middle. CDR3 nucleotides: TGTGCCAGCAGTCCGACAGTGAGCACTGAAGCTTTCTTT. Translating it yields CASSPTVSTEAFF.

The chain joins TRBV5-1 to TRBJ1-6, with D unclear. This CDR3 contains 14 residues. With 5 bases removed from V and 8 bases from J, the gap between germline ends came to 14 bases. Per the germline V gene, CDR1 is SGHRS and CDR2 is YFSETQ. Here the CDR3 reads CASRIPGLDSPLHF. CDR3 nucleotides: TGCGCCAGCAGGATACCTGGCCTTGATTCACCCCTCCACTTT.